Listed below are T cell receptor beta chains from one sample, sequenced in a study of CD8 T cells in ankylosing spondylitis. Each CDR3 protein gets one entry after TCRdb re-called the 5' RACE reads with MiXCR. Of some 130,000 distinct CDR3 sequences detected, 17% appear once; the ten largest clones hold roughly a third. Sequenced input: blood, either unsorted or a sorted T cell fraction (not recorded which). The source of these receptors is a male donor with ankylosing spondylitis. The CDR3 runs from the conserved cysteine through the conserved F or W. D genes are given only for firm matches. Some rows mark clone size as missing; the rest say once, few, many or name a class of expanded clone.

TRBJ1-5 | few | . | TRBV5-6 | TGTGCCAGCAGCTTCGGGGGCGGAGGAGGTCAGCCCCAGCATTTT | CASSFGGGGGQPQHF
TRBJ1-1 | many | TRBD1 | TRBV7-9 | TGTGCCAGCAGCCCAGGGGGAGGCACTGAAGCTTTCTTT | CASSPGGGTEAFF
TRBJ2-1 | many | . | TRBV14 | TGTGCCAGCAGCCAAGTGGGGATAGACAATGAGCAGTTCTTC | CASSQVGIDNEQFF
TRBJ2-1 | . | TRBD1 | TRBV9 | TGTGCCAGCAGCTCCTCCGGGGACAGGGGCGATGAGCAGTTCTTC | CASSSSGDRGDEQFF
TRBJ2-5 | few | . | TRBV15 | TGTGCCACCAGCAGAGATTGGGGCTTCCAAGAGACCCAGTACTTC | CATSRDWGFQETQYF
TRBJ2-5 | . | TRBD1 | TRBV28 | TGTGCCAGCTGCTGGGACAGGCAAGAGACCCAGTACTTC | CASCWDRQETQYF
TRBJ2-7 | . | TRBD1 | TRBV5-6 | TGTGCCAGCAGCACCGGACAGGCCGCGGACGAGCAGTACTTC | CASSTGQAADEQYF
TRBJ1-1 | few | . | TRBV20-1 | TGCAGTGCTACCGGGACAACTAGGACTGAAGCTTTCTTT | CSATGTTRTEAFF
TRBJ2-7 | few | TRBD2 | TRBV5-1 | TGCGCCAGCAGCTTGGCTCTAGCGGGAGTCTACGAGCAGTACTTC | CASSLALAGVYEQYF
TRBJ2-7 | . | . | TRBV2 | TGTGCCAGTAAGACGGGACGGAGGGCCCACGAGCAGTACTTC | CASKTGRRAHEQYF
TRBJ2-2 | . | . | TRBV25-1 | TGTGCCAGCAGGGGAATCGGGGAGCTGTTTTTT | CASRGIGELFF
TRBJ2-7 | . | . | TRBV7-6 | TGTGCCAGCAGCTCGAGCGGTTTGAGCTCCTACGAGCAGTACTTC | CASSSSGLSSYEQYF
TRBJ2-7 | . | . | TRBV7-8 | TGTGCCAGCAGCTTATACCGGGACGCGGTTTCCTACGAGCAGTACTTC | CASSLYRDAVSYEQYF
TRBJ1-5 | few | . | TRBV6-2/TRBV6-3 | TGTGCCAGCAGCTCGGGACGTCTTAGCAATCAGCCCCAGCATTTT | CASSSGRLSNQPQHF
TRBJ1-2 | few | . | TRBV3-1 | TGTGCCAGCAGCCAAGAACTCAGGGGCGCCTATGGCTACACCTTC | CASSQELRGAYGYTF
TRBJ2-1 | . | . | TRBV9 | TGTGCCAGCAGCGTAGGCCGGGACCCAAGGGATGAGCAGTTCTTC | CASSVGRDPRDEQFF
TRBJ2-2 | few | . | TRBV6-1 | TGTGCCACCAAGAGAGTTCCTCAAGCGAACACCGGGGAGCTGTTTTTT | CATKRVPQANTGELFF
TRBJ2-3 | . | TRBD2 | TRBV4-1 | TGCGCCAGCAGCCAAAAAGTGGAGGTGGTAGCGGGGCCCACAGATACGCAGTATTTT | CASSQKVEVVAGPTDTQYF
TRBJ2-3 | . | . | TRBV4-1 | TGCGCCAGCAGCCAACGGGACACCGGGAGCACAGATACGCAGTATTTT | CASSQRDTGSTDTQYF